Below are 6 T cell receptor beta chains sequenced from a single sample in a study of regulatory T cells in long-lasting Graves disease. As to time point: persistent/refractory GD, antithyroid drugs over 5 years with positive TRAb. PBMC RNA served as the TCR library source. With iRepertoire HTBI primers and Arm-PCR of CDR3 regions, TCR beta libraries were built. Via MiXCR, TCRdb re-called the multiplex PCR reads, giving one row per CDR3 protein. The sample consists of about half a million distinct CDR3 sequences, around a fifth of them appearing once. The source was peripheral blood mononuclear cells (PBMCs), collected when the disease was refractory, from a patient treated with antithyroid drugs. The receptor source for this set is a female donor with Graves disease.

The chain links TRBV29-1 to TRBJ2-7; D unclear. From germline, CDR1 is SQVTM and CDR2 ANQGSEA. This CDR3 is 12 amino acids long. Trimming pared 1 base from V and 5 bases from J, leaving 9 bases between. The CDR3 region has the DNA TGCAGCGTTGAAGGGCTTCGGGACGAGCAGTACTTC. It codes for CSVEGLRDEQYF.

In nucleotides, the CDR3 is TGTGCCAGCAGCTTTTCCCGTGTTAGCTTGGGGACAGATACGCAGTATTTT. It translates to CASSFSRVSLGTDTQYF. The chain carries TRBV13 and TRBJ2-3, with no clear D. The V and J ends lost 3 bases and 3 bases respectively, with 19 bases between them. The CDR3 loop spans 17 amino acids. Germline loops: CDR1 PRHDT, CDR2 FYEKMQ (reference sequence).

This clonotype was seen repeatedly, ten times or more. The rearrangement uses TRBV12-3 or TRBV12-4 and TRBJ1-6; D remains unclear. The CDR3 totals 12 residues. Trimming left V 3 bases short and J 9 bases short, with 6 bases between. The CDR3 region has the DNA TGTGCCAGCAGTTTCGGGGTTTCACCCCTCCACTTT. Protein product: CASSFGVSPLHF.

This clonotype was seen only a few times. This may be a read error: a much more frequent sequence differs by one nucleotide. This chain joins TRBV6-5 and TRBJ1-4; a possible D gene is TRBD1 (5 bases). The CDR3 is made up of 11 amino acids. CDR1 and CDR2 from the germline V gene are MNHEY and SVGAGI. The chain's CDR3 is CASSYSVGLLF. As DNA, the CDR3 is TGTGCCAGCAGTTACTCGGTGGGACTGCTTTTT.

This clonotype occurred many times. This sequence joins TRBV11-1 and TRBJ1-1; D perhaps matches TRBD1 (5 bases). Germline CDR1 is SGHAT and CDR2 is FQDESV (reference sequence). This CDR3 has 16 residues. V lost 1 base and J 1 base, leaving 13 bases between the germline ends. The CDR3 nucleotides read TGTGCCAGCAGCTTAGGCCAGGGAGGAGGGAACACTGAAGCTTTCTTT. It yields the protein CASSLGQGGGNTEAFF.

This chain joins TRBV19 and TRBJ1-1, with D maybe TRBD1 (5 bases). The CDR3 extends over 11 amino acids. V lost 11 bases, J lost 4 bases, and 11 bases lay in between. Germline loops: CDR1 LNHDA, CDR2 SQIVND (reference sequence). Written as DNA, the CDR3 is TGTGCCTGCCTAAGGGGCACTGAAGCTTTCTTT. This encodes CACLRGTEAFF.